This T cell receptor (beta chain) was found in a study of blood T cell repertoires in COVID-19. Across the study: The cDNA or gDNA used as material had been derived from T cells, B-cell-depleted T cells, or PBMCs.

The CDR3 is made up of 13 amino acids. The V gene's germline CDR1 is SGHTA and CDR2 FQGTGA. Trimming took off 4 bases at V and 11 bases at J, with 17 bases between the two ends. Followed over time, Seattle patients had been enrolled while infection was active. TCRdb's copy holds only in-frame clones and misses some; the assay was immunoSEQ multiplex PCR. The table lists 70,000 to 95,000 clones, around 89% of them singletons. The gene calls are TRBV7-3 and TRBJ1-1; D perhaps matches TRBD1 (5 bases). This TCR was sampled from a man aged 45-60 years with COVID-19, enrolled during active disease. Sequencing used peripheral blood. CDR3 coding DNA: TGTGCCAGCAGCTCCCACCGGGGGTCGGGGGCTTTCTTT. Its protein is CASSSHRGSGAFF.